This T cell receptor beta chain was captured in a study of T cell responses to AZD1222 COVID-19 vaccine. Overall study findings and caveats: Researchers report vaccine-associated CD4 TCRs spanning spike, with dominance at 160-218 and 743-854. White British ancestry dominated among donors, who included more females, and clonal diversity was possibly underestimated.

CDR1 is SGHAT, CDR2 FQNNGV, per germline. The CDR3 length is 13 residues. The V gene lost 3 bases and the J gene lost 7 bases, with 12 bases spanning the gap. A word on this clone: Its antigen remains unidentified.

Only in-frame clones appear in the TCRdb table, and some are missing; sequencing was by immunoSEQ multiplex PCR. This table has 110,000 to 150,000 clones, roughly 88% appearing once. The V gene is TRBV11-2, the J gene TRBJ1-2; D possibly corresponds to TRBD1 (6 bases). The material sequenced was peripheral blood, taken on day 0 of AZD1222 vaccination. The source is an adult in good health. CDR3 region: CASSFLQGSGYTF. As DNA, the CDR3 is TGTGCCAGCAGCTTCTTACAGGGCAGTGGCTACACCTTC.